Included here is one T cell receptor beta chain sequence, with context. The antigen it binds to is not known. Per-nucleotide qualities are absent, and no much larger clonotype sits a single base away. Isolated genomic DNA was used for TCRbeta deep sequencing. TCRbeta CDR3 sequencing and initial data processing were performed with the immunoSEQ assay as a commercial service. The original pipeline was this. Reads were demultiplexed, adapter and primer sequences were trimmed, similar clones were merged through frequency-ratio clustering, and V, D, J genes were annotated using IMGT. TCRdb re-hosts the immuneACCESS table, in-frame sequences only. Its copies lack some clones; in the studies checked, an unresolved V gene accounts for under half of them, and the cause for the rest is not known. V and J calls plus clone size are reproduced from that table; the DNA served to infer D and trimming. Within this sample are approximately 14,000 clones, with roughly three quarters of them counted one time only. Roughly 32% of the sample rests with the top ten.

The sample comes from a study of somatic mutations in T cells in chronic GVHD (dated by TCRdb to the early 2020s). For sorting, cells were stained with anti-CD3, anti-CD4, anti-CD8 and a Vbeta20 antibody from the IOTest Beta Mark kit and sorted on a FACSAria III to a purity above 99%. Peripheral blood was drawn into sodium heparin tubes, and mononuclear cells were separated by Ficoll-Paque PLUS density gradient centrifugation. CD4+ Vbeta20+, CD4+ Vbeta20-, and CD8+ T cell fractions were FACS-sorted before TCRbeta deep sequencing. V and J are trimmed by 6 bases and 8 bases, and the gene matches miss 7 bases of the junction. Looking up the germline V gene yields CDR1 KGHSH and CDR2 LQKENI. Inclusive of the bounding cysteine and phenylalanine, the CDR3 is 14 residues long. Only the CDR3 portion is preserved as DNA: 42 bases, with reading frame beginning at the first base.

The rearranged segments are TRBV18 and TRBJ2-1; 10 bases in between match TRBD2. The origin of this receptor is a male patient in his 50s with chronic graft-versus-host disease. In transplant recipients, some T cells may be of donor rather than host origin. Sequenced: Vbeta20-negative CD4+ T cells from blood. In light of the paper, this sample's cell subset or site label describes: CD4+ T cells sorted as TCR Vbeta20 negative by flow cytometry. The CDR3 is CASSPGTSADEQFF. Read as DNA, the sequence is TGTGCCAGCTCCCCGGGGACTAGCGCGGATGAGCAGTTCTTC.